This TCR beta chain was observed in a study of blood T cell repertoires in COVID-19. Turning to the study itself: Sources were T cells, B-cell-depleted T cells, or PBMCs; the material itself was cDNA or gDNA.

Using immunoSEQ multiplex PCR, the repertoire was profiled, and TCRdb retains in-frame clones only, with some absent. This sample has 68,000 or so clones, with roughly 84% found just once. This CDR3 contains 13 residues. Germline-derived CDR1 and CDR2 are MRHNA and SNTAGT. The ends lost 6 bases at V and 4 bases at J; junction bases unmatched: 3. The source of this sequence is a man over 45 with active COVID-19. The rearrangement joins TRBV6-4 to TRBJ1-1, with 9 nucleotides matching TRBD1. Sequences were obtained from peripheral blood. CDR3 nucleotides: TGTGCCAGCAGCCCGGACAGGGGCACTGAAGCTTTCTTT. It encodes CASSPDRGTEAFF.